This entry lists 3 T cell receptor beta chains sequenced from one sample in a study of blood T cell repertoires in COVID-19 (TCRdb year 2020). The library was built by means of the immunoSEQ multiplex PCR assay. TCRdb mirrors the immuneACCESS table, restricted to in-frame sequences. Some clones are absent from its copies; in checked studies, under half trace to an unresolved V gene, and the reason for the others is unknown. Here the sample has 200,000 or so clones; 90% to 95% occur a single time. Over 0.75% of the sample belongs to the ten largest clones. Sequenced input: peripheral blood. These receptors all stem from a man between 60 and 75 years old with COVID-19, enrolled during active disease.

The chain couples TRBV30 to TRBJ2-2; D unresolved. Trimming cost V 4 bases and J 6 bases, with 12 bases left between them. Germline CDR1 is GTSNPN and CDR2 is SVGIG (reference sequence). There are 13 residues in the CDR3. The CDR3 coding sequence is TGTGCCTGGACCATGCTAGGCCCCGGGGAGCTGTTTTTT. Protein: CAWTMLGPGELFF.

This clone was seen a few times. The chain links TRBV7-9 to TRBJ2-2; 7 bases are a match to TRBD2. The germline V gene encodes CDR1 SEHNR and CDR2 FQNEAQ (reference sequence). The junction had 10 bases not matched to a gene; V was cut back by 11 bases and J by 4 bases. The CDR3 runs 14 residues. DNA of the CDR3: TGTGCCGATCAAACCAGGGAGGGCACCGGGGAGCTGTTTTTT. Residues: CADQTREGTGELFF.

The chain employs TRBV7-9 and TRBJ2-6; 9 nucleotides align to TRBD1. CDR3 length: 18 amino acids. CDR1 SEHNR and CDR2 FQNEAQ come from the germline V gene (reference sequence). Trimming at V came to 2 bases and at J to 3 bases, leaving 8 bases not matched to a gene. This chain's CDR3 is CASSLPGQGARGANVLTF. CDR3 sequence (DNA): TGTGCCAGCAGCTTACCGGGACAGGGCGCCCGTGGGGCCAACGTCCTGACTTTC.